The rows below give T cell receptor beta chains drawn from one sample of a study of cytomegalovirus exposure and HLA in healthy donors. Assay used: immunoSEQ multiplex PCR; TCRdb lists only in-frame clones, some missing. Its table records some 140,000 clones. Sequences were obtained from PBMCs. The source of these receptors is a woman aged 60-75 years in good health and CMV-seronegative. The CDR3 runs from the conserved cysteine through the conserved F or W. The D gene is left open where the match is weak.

CASSPHGLAGKNIQYF,TGTGCCAGCAGCCCGCACGGACTAGCGGGTAAAAACATTCAGTACTTC,TRBV14,TRBD2,TRBJ2-4
CASSLQDRVYEQYF,TGCGCCAGCAGCTTGCAGGACAGGGTTTACGAGCAGTACTTC,TRBV5-1,TRBD1,TRBJ2-7
CASSIAYTSPGYGYTF,TGTGCCAGTAGTATAGCTTACACCTCGCCTGGCTATGGCTACACCTTC,TRBV19,-,TRBJ1-2
CASSDGRGGQETQYF,TGTGCCAGCAGTGATGGCCGGGGGGGACAAGAGACCCAGTACTTC,TRBV2,TRBD2,TRBJ2-5
CASSSRRGRHNEQFF,TGTGCCAGCAGCTCCCGCAGGGGGAGACACAATGAGCAGTTCTTC,TRBV7-8,TRBD1,TRBJ2-1
CASSLWTSGGAYEQFF,TGTGCCAGCTCACTATGGACTAGCGGGGGGGCCTATGAGCAGTTCTTC,TRBV18,TRBD2,TRBJ2-1
CASSGRVYNEQFF,TGTGCCAGTAGCGGGAGGGTCTACAATGAGCAGTTCTTC,TRBV7-9,TRBD2,TRBJ2-1
CASSLADRGVNQPQHF,TGTGCCAGCAGCTTAGCGGACAGGGGGGTCAATCAGCCCCAGCATTTT,TRBV7-8,TRBD1,TRBJ1-5
CASSLTAGMNNEQFF,TGCGCCAGCAGCTTGACGGCGGGGATGAACAATGAGCAGTTCTTC,TRBV5-1,-,TRBJ2-1
CASRVEAINQPQHF,TGTGCCAGCAGGGTCGAGGCGATCAATCAGCCCCAGCATTTT,TRBV2,-,TRBJ1-5
CASSSGTKETQYF,TGTGCCAGCAGCTCCGGGACTAAGGAGACCCAGTACTTC,TRBV5-4,TRBD2,TRBJ2-5
CASTQAYTGELFF,TGTGCCAGTACTCAGGCCTACACCGGGGAGCTGTTTTTT,TRBV19,-,TRBJ2-2
CASRTGRAYNEQFF,TGTGCCAGCAGGACAGGGCGCGCCTACAATGAGCAGTTCTTC,TRBV7-6,TRBD1,TRBJ2-1
CASSYSGGFQETQYF,TGTGCCAGCAGTTACTCGGGCGGGTTCCAAGAGACCCAGTACTTC,TRBV6-5,-,TRBJ2-5
CSGGGDYGYTF,TGCAGCGGAGGGGGCGACTATGGCTACACCTTC,TRBV29-1,TRBD1,TRBJ1-2
CAISGGGRRTGELFF,TGTGCCATCAGTGGGGGAGGCAGACGCACCGGGGAGCTGTTTTTT,TRBV10-3,-,TRBJ2-2